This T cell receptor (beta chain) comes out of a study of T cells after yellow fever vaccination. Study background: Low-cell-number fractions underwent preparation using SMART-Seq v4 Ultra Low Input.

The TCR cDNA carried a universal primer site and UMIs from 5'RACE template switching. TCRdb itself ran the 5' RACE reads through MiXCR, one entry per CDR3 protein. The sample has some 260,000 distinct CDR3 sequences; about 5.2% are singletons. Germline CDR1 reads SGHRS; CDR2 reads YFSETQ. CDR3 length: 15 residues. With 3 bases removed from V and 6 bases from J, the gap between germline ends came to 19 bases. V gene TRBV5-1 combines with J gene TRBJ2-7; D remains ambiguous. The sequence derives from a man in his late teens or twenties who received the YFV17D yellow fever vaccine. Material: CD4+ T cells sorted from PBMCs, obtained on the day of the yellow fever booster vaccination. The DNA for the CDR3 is TGCGCCAGCAGCTCACGACCGGGTGTTTTTGCCGAGCAGTACTTC. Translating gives CASSSRPGVFAEQYF.